A single sample gave rise to the 18 T cell receptor beta chains below, sequenced in a study of T cell repertoires in cytomegalovirus infection. Their recognized antigens are unknown. One entry per CDR3 protein, called by TCRdb with MiXCR from the reads. Seen here are approximately 590,000 distinct CDR3 sequences, approximately 40% observed once, and the top ten hold over 45%. The sequencing here drew on cultured PBMCs, taken from culture after CMV antigen stimulation. The receptors originated from a human donor in good health (CMV status not recorded). Some clones in this sample may be carry-over from other donors' samples.

This clonotype was seen a single time. This sequence joins TRBV10-3 and TRBJ2-6, with D uncertain. The CDR3 totals 15 residues. Germline V gene data show CDR1 as ENHRY and CDR2 as SYGVKD. Trimming removed 4 bases from V and 0 bases from J, with 7 bases in between. In DNA, the CDR3 is TGTGCCATCAGTGTCGGCGACTCTGGGGCCAACGTCCTGACTTTC. Translation gives CAISVGDSGANVLTF.

This clonotype was detected only a few times. CDR3 sequence reads: CASKDREYNEQFF. For the CDR3, the DNA is TGTGCCAGCAAAGACAGGGAATACAATGAGCAGTTCTTC. The gene calls are TRBV2 and TRBJ2-1; 7 bases agree with TRBD1. V was pared by 7 bases and J by 4 bases, with 4 bases of the junction left unmatched. Germline V gene data show CDR1 as SNHLY and CDR2 as FYNNEI. The length of the CDR3 is 13 residues.

The chain uses TRBV6-2 or TRBV6-3 and TRBJ2-2; D is possibly TRBD2 (5 bases). V was clipped by 7 bases and J by 5 bases, with 20 bases between them. CDR1 MNHEY and CDR2 SVGEGT come from the germline V gene. The length of the CDR3 is 16 residues. CDR3 residues: CASTGWSGKRTGELFF. Written as DNA, the CDR3 is TGTGCCAGCACCGGGTGGTCCGGGAAAAGAACCGGGGAGCTGTTTTTT.

This clonotype was seen a few times. V is TRBV6-2 or TRBV6-3 and J is TRBJ2-5; the D gene could be TRBD1 or TRBD2 (5 bases each). Trimming removed 2 bases from V and 4 bases from J, with 11 bases in between. Germline V gene sequence: CDR1 MNHEY, CDR2 SVGEGT. This CDR3 has 14 residues. Here the CDR3 DNA reads TGTGCCAGCAGTTACATGTCAGGGAGAGAGACCCAGTACTTC. Its translation: CASSYMSGRETQYF.

The sample holds a few counts of this clonotype. This chain links TRBV6-6 with TRBJ2-3, with 11 bases aligning to TRBD2. The CDR3 totals 17 residues. CDR1 is MNHNY, CDR2 SVGAGI, per germline (reference sequence). V dropped 5 bases and J dropped 1; count of bases not matched to a gene: 8. The CDR3 bases are TGTGCCAGCAGTACTGACCTACTAGCGGGAGGCACAGATACGCAGTATTTT. Translated, it gives CASSTDLLAGGTDTQYF.

V and J are TRBV30 and TRBJ1-1; D gene uncertain. The CDR3 loop spans 14 amino acids. Germline V gene sequence: CDR1 GTSNPN, CDR2 SVGIG (reference sequence). V was pared by 2 bases and J by 1 base, with 11 bases between. The CDR3 DNA follows: TGTGCCTGGAGTTCAGTGGTGGCGAACACTGAAGCTTTCTTT. Translated: CAWSSVVANTEAFF.

The J gene is TRBJ1-1, the V gene TRBV6-5; 7 bases fit TRBD1. There are 14 residues in the CDR3. V lost 7 bases, J lost 7 bases, and 12 bases stayed unmatched. CDR1 and CDR2 from the germline V gene are MNHEY and SVGAGI. CDR3: CASTGLGQLFEAFF. The CDR3 DNA is TGTGCCAGCACCGGATTGGGACAGCTGTTTGAAGCTTTCTTT.

The V and J genes are TRBV7-6 and TRBJ2-5; 8 bases are a match to TRBD1. J gave up 5 bases and V 5 bases, and 22 bases lay outside the gene matches. Germline CDR1 is SGHVS and CDR2 is FNYEAQ. The CDR3 consists of 19 residues. The CDR3 coding sequence is TGTGCCAGCAGCGGCCCCTGGGCTCTGACAGGGGAAGGAGAGGAGACCCAGTACTTC. Protein product: CASSGPWALTGEGEETQYF.

The chain joins TRBV18 to TRBJ1-5; D remains unclear. The V end was cut by 6 bases, the J end by 4 bases, with 19 bases between. CDR1 is KGHSH and CDR2 is LQKENI in the germline V gene. There are 16 residues in the CDR3. CDR3 loop: CASSVSLIGENQPQHF. Written as DNA, the CDR3 is TGTGCCAGCTCCGTTTCTTTGATCGGGGAAAATCAGCCCCAGCATTTT.

This clonotype was seen ten or more times. The chain carries TRBV7-2 and TRBJ2-7, with D tentatively TRBD2 (7 bases). The CDR3 loop spans 15 amino acids. Per germline, CDR1 SGHTA and CDR2 FQGNSA. V was trimmed by 4 bases and J by 2 bases, leaving 15 bases between them. This CDR3 reads CASSSGGGPTYEQYF. The CDR3, as DNA: TGTGCCAGCAGCTCTGGCGGGGGCCCCACCTACGAGCAGTACTTC.

The V gene is TRBV6-2 or TRBV6-3, the J gene TRBJ1-6; 9 bases match TRBD1. There are 13 residues in the CDR3. In germline, CDR1 is MNHEY, CDR2 SVGEGT. The J segment lost 14 bases and the V segment lost 8 bases, leaving 10 bases of the junction unmatched. CDR3 protein: CASRGQGLGTLHF. The CDR3 nucleotides are TGTGCCAGCCGGGGACAGGGCCTCGGGACCCTCCACTTT.

This clonotype has just a few counts. The chain uses TRBV12-3 or TRBV12-4 and TRBJ2-2, with 8 bases identical to TRBD2. Unmatched junction bases numbered 10, after V lost 5 bases and J lost 5 bases. This CDR3 contains 16 residues. CDR3 DNA sequence: TGTGCCAGCAGTCCACCCGCCCGGGGGGGGACCGGGGAGCTGTTTTTT. Translation: CASSPPARGGTGELFF.

The table lists this clonotype with many counts. CDR3 protein: CASSTPPGRLSGANVLTF. CDR3 nucleotides: TGTGCCAGCAGTACCCCCCCGGGGAGACTCTCTGGGGCCAACGTCCTGACTTTC. This chain uses TRBV7-2 with TRBJ2-6; a possible D gene is TRBD2 (5 bases). CDR1 is SGHTA, CDR2 FQGNSA, per germline. The CDR3 runs to 18 residues. Trimming pared 6 bases from V and 0 bases from J, leaving 18 bases between.

The J gene is TRBJ2-4, the V gene TRBV5-1; 8 bases map to TRBD1. Germline V CDR1 and CDR2: SGHRS, YFSETQ. CDR3 length equals 15 residues. The V gene end was trimmed by 4 bases and the J gene end by 8 bases; junction bases not matched to a gene: 11. CDR3 nucleotide sequence: TGCGCCAGCAGCGAAAGACAGGGGATGGTAGACATTCAGTACTTC. Translated: CASSERQGMVDIQYF.

This clonotype was recorded only once. For the CDR3, the DNA is TGTGCCAGCACTCCCTCCGGAAGACATGAAAAACTGTTTTTT. This encodes CASTPSGRHEKLFF. The chain is built from TRBV6-2 or TRBV6-3 and TRBJ1-4; D uncertain. V lost 7 bases, J lost 6 bases, and 15 bases lay in between. Germline-derived CDR1 and CDR2 are MNHEY and SVGEGT. The CDR3 runs 14 residues.

V is TRBV5-1 and J is TRBJ1-1; no clear D. The CDR3 has 14 amino acids. Germline assignment: CDR1 SGHRS and CDR2 YFSETQ. Trimming removed 1 base at V and 3 bases at J, with 10 bases between. CDR3 sequence reads: CASSLPDGDTEAFF. The CDR3, as DNA: TGCGCCAGCAGCTTGCCAGACGGGGACACTGAAGCTTTCTTT.

The chain uses TRBV5-4 and TRBJ2-1; TRBD2 agrees at 7 bases. V was pared by 3 bases and J by 4 bases, with 13 bases of the junction left unmatched. The V gene's germline CDR1 is SGHNT and CDR2 YYREEE (reference sequence). CDR3 size: 17 residues. The DNA of the CDR3 is TGTGCCAGCAGCTCCACACCTGCTCCGGGACTATACAATGAGCAGTTCTTC. It translates to CASSSTPAPGLYNEQFF.

The chain has TRBV27 and TRBJ2-3; 9 bases agree with TRBD2. There are 16 residues in the CDR3. Germline V gene data show CDR1 as MNHEY and CDR2 as SMNVEV (reference sequence). J lost 4 bases, V lost 5 bases, and 10 bases had no gene match. CDR3 nucleotides: TGTGCCAGCAGTCGAGCCGCCAGCGGGAGGCCAGATACGCAGTATTTT. This encodes CASSRAASGRPDTQYF.